The 21 T cell receptor beta chains below all came from one sample that was sequenced in a study of blood T cell repertoires in COVID-19. Some clones are missing from TCRdb's copy, which holds only in-frame ones; the method was immunoSEQ multiplex PCR. The sample yields 90,000 to 100,000 clones, approximately 84% seen once. Specimen: peripheral blood. These receptors were obtained from a man between 60 and 70 years old with acute or convalescent COVID-19.

This chain uses TRBV29-1 with TRBJ2-3; 8 bases are shared with TRBD2. The trim removed 8 bases at V and 3 bases at J, leaving 10 bases unmatched. The germline V gene has CDR1 SQVTM and CDR2 ANQGSEA. This CDR3 is 14 amino acids long. In DNA form, the CDR3 reads TGCAGCTTCAAAGCGGGGGCGAAAACAGATACGCAGTATTTT. As protein: CSFKAGAKTDTQYF.

The chain employs TRBV28 and TRBJ2-7; tentative D call: TRBD2 (5 bases). The CDR3 is 18 amino acids. CDR1 is MDHEN, CDR2 SYDVKM, per germline. Trimming took off 8 bases at V and 0 bases at J, with 26 bases between the two ends. The CDR3 loop is CASPGPGKNGSSSYEQYF. CDR3 DNA sequence: TGTGCCAGCCCTGGACCGGGGAAGAACGGGTCTTCCTCCTACGAGCAGTACTTC.

This clone showed up just a few times. This sequence joins TRBV7-2 and TRBJ2-7, with a possible D match to TRBD2 (5 bases). Trimming removed 2 bases at V and 7 bases at J, with 12 bases between. The CDR3 consists of 13 residues. CDR1 and CDR2 (germline): SGHTA, FQGNSA. This CDR3 reads CASSLNEGGEQYF. The CDR3 nucleotides are TGTGCCAGCAGCTTAAATGAGGGTGGGGAGCAGTACTTC. The full variable domain, with the rest looked up from reference TRBV7-2 and TRBJ2-7, is GAGVSQSPSNKVTEKGKDVELRCDPISGHTALYWYRQSLGQGLEFLIYFQGNSAPDKSGLPSDRFSAERTGGSVSTLTIQRTQQEDSAVYLCASSLNEGGEQYFGPGTRLTVT.

This clone was observed a single time. This sequence joins TRBV7-2 and TRBJ2-2, with D possibly TRBD1 on 5 matching bases. The V end was cut by 1 base, the J end by 7 bases, with 10 bases between. The CDR3 has 14 residues. Germline assignment: CDR1 SGHTA and CDR2 FQGNSA. The CDR3 coding sequence is TGTGCCAGCAGCTTAGGGCAGGGAATCGGGGAGCTGTTTTTT. It yields the protein CASSLGQGIGELFF.

V gene TRBV7-2 combines with J gene TRBJ2-1; TRBD2 agrees at 9 bases. CDR1 and CDR2 from the germline V gene are SGHTA and FQGNSA. This CDR3 is built from 15 residues. V gave up 5 bases and J gave up 8 bases; unmatched junction bases: 10. The CDR3 DNA reads as TGTGCCAGCAGCCTTTGGCGGGGGGGTAACGATGAGCAGTTCTTC. This encodes CASSLWRGGNDEQFF.

This clone was recorded a few times. The chain carries TRBV4-1 and TRBJ2-2; tentative D call: TRBD2 (7 bases). CDR3 length: 18 residues. Trimming took 1 base from V and 7 from J, leaving 22 bases between them. CDR1 MGHRA and CDR2 YSYEKL come from the germline V gene. The CDR3 spells CASSQGRVSRGPGGELFF. The CDR3 DNA is TGCGCCAGCAGCCAAGGTCGGGTGTCGCGGGGGCCTGGCGGGGAGCTGTTTTTT.

The rearrangement joins TRBV12-3 or TRBV12-4 to TRBJ1-4; no definite D call. This CDR3 comprises 11 residues. V lost 5 bases, J lost 8 bases, and 6 bases lay in between. The CDR3 protein is CASSQQEKLFF. CDR3 coding DNA: TGTGCCAGCAGTCAACAGGAAAAACTGTTTTTT.

This clone was observed a single time. The chain recombines TRBV6-5 with TRBJ1-1; unclear D gene. Germline values: CDR1 MNHEY, CDR2 SVGAGI. The V end lost 2 bases, the J end lost 0 bases, and 7 bases lay between the germline ends. This CDR3 has 14 amino acids. The CDR3 sequence: CASSYPNMNTEAFF. The CDR3 coding sequence is TGTGCCAGCAGTTACCCGAACATGAACACTGAAGCTTTCTTT.

The chain employs TRBV19 and TRBJ1-1; no clear D gene. The germline gives CDR1 LNHDA, CDR2 SQIVND (reference sequence). This CDR3 region has 13 residues. V was cut by 10 bases and J by 0 bases, with 12 bases left in between. The CDR3 sequence: CATRIYMNTEAFF. CDR3 bases: TGTGCCACCCGAATTTACATGAACACTGAAGCTTTCTTT.

This sequence joins TRBV5-1 and TRBJ1-1, with D maybe TRBD1 (6 bases). The CDR3 covers 15 residues. Looked up from germline, CDR1 is SGHRS and CDR2 is YFSETQ. V dropped 4 bases and J dropped 0 bases, with 13 bases sitting between them. CDR3 DNA: TGCGCCAGCAGCCAGACAGGAGGATTGAACACTGAAGCTTTCTTT. Residues: CASSQTGGLNTEAFF.

The gene calls are TRBV11-3 and TRBJ2-5; 10 bases line up with TRBD2. The germline CDR1 and CDR2 sequences are SGHNT and YENEEA. V lost 0 bases and J lost 5; bases outside the gene matches: 12. CDR3 size: 18 residues. For the CDR3, the DNA is TGTGCCAGCAGCTTAGATCGGGTAGCGGGGGGTCTGGGGGAGACCCAGTACTTC. Amino acid sequence: CASSLDRVAGGLGETQYF.

This clone was detected only once. V gene TRBV3-1 (or the pseudogene TRBV3-2) combines with J gene TRBJ1-1; TRBD1 might be the D (6 bases). Trimming left V 0 bases short and J 1 base short, with 6 bases between. Looked up from germline, CDR1 is LGHDT and CDR2 is YNNKEL (reference sequence). The CDR3 is made up of 14 amino acids. CDR3 DNA: TGTGCCAGCAGCCAAGACAGGGGGAACACTGAAGCTTTCTTT. This gives the protein CASSQDRGNTEAFF.

The chain employs TRBV19 and TRBJ2-1, with 9 bases identical to TRBD2. Germline lookup yields CDR1 LNHDA and CDR2 SQIVND (reference sequence). The V segment lost 4 bases and the J segment 5 bases; nucleotides outside the gene matches: 6. CDR3 length: 15 amino acids. CDR3: CASSTGLAGNNEQFF. The CDR3 DNA follows: TGTGCCAGTAGTACCGGTCTAGCGGGAAACAATGAGCAGTTCTTC.

This clone was found once. The rearrangement uses TRBV6-6 and TRBJ1-5; no clear D gene. Trimming took off 7 bases at V and 1 base at J, with 5 bases between the two ends. Per the germline V gene, CDR1 is MNHNY and CDR2 is SVGAGI (reference sequence). The CDR3 extends over 12 amino acids. The CDR3 coding sequence is TGTGCCAGCACCCTCAGCAATCAGCCCCAGCATTTT. Amino acids: CASTLSNQPQHF.

The rearrangement links TRBV18 to TRBJ2-5, with a weak D call TRBD1 (6 bases). This CDR3 has 13 amino acids. Per germline, CDR1 KGHSH and CDR2 LQKENI. Trimming stripped 4 bases from V and 2 bases from J, with 8 bases between. The CDR3 DNA follows: TGTGCCAGCTCACGCGGACAGCAAGAGACCCAGTACTTC. This encodes CASSRGQQETQYF.

This clone was seen a single time. The chain has TRBV6-2 or TRBV6-3 and TRBJ2-6, with D possibly being TRBD1 (5 bases). The CDR3 is 16 amino acids. Germline values: CDR1 MNHEY, CDR2 SVGEGT. V gave up 3 bases and J gave up 0 bases, with 9 bases separating them. The CDR3: CASSYQGISGANVLTF. DNA of the CDR3: TGTGCCAGCAGTTATCAGGGAATCTCTGGGGCCAACGTCCTGACTTTC.

V is TRBV6-2 or TRBV6-3 and J is TRBJ1-4; 7 nucleotides align to TRBD1. The junction had 8 bases not matched to a gene; V was cut back by 6 bases and J by 7 bases. Germline values: CDR1 MNHEY, CDR2 SVGEGT. The CDR3 is 14 amino acids. The CDR3 nucleotides are TGTGCCAGCAGCCGACAGGGAATTTCTGAAAAACTGTTTTTT. It encodes CASSRQGISEKLFF.

The chain is built from TRBV6-2 or TRBV6-3 and TRBJ2-7; 9 bases line up with TRBD1. Germline-derived CDR1 and CDR2 are MNHEY and SVGEGT. V gave up 4 bases and J gave up 2 bases; unmatched junction bases: 6. The CDR3 totals 15 residues. In DNA, the CDR3 is TGTGCCAGCAGTTCACCCTGGACAGGGGCCTACGAGCAGTACTTC. Protein sequence: CASSSPWTGAYEQYF.

The chain links TRBV6-2 or TRBV6-3 to TRBJ1-2; D uncertain. V lost 5 bases and J 7 bases, leaving 8 bases between the germline ends. This CDR3 is built from 11 residues. In germline, CDR1 is MNHEY, CDR2 SVGEGT. CDR3 region: CASSMSFGYTF. The CDR3 DNA follows: TGTGCCAGCAGTATGTCATTTGGCTACACCTTC.

The chain employs TRBV6-1 and TRBJ2-1, with TRBD2 matching over 8 bases. CDR1 is MNHNS, CDR2 SASEGT, per germline. V shed 2 bases and J 9 bases; nucleotides not matched to a gene: 6. The length of the CDR3 is 14 residues. The CDR3 spells CASSEYSGKSEQFF. CDR3 coding DNA: TGTGCCAGCAGTGAATATAGCGGGAAATCTGAGCAGTTCTTC.

J is TRBJ2-1 and V is TRBV11-3; TRBD2 matches at 8 bases. CDR3 length: 15 residues. Losses at the gene ends were 7 bases for V and 2 bases for J; bases not matched to a gene: 7. Germline CDR1 is SGHNT and CDR2 is YENEEA. The CDR3 here is CASTKSGGPYNEQFF. For the CDR3, the DNA is TGTGCCAGCACCAAGTCGGGGGGGCCCTACAATGAGCAGTTCTTC.